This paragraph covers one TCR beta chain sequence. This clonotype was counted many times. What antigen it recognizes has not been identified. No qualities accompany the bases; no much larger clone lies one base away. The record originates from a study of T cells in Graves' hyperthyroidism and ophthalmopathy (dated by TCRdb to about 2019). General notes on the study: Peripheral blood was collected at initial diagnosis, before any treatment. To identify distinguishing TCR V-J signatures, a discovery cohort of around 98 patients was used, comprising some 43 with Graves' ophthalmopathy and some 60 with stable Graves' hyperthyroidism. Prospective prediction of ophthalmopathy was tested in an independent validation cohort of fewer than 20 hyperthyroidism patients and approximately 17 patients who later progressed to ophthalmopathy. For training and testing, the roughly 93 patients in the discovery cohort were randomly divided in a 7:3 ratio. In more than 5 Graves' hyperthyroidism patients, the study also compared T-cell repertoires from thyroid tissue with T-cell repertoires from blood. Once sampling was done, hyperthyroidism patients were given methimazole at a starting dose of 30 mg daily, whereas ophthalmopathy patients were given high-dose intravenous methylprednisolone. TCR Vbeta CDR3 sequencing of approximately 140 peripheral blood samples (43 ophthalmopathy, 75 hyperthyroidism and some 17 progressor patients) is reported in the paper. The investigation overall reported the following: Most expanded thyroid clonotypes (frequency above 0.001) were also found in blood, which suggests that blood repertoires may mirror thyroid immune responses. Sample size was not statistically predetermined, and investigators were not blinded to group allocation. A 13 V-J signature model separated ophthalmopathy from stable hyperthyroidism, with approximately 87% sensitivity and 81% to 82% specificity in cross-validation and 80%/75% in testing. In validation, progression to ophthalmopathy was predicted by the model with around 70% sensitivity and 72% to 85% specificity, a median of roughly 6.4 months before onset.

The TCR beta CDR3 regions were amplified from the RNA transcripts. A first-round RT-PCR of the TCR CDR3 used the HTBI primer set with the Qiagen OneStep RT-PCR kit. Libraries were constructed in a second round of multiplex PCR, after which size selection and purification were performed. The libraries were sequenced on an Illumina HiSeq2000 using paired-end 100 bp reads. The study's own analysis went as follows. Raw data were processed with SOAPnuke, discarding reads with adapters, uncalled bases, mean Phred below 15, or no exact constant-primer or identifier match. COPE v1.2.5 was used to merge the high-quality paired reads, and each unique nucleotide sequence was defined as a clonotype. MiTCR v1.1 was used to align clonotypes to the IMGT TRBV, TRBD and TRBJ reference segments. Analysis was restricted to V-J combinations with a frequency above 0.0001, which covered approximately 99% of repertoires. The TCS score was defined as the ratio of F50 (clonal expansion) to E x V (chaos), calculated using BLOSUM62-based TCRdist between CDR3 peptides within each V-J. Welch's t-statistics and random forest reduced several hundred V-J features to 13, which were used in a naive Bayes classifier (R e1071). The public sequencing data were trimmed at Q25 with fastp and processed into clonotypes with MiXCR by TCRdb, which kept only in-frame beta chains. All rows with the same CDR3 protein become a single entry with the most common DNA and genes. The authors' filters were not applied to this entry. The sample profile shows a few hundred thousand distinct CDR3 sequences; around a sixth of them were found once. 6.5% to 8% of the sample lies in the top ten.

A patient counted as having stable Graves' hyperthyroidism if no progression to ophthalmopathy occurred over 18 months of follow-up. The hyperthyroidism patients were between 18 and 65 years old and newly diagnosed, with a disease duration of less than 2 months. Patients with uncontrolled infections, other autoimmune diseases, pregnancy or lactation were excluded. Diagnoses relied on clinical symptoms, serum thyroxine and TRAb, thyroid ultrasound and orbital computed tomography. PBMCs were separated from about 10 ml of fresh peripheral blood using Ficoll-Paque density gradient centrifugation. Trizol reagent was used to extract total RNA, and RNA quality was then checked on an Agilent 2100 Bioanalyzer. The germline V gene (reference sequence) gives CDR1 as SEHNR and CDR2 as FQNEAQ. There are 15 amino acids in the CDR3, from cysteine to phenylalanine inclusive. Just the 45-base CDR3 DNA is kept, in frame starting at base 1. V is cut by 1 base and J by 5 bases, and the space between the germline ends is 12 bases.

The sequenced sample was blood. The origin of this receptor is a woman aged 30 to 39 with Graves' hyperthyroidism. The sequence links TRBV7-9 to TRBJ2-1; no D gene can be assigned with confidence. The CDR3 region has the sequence CASSLGSGRDNEQFF. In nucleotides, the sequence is TGTGCCAGCAGCTTAGGTTCTGGGCGTGACAATGAGCAGTTCTTC.